This T cell receptor beta chain was sequenced for a study of cytomegalovirus exposure and HLA in healthy donors. Study results and caveats: Cytomegalovirus association was assigned to about 150 TCR beta chains. In the 130 or so validation repertoires, about 94% of cluster scores exceeded 0, per a later analysis. Published work reported that the classifier diagnosed cytomegalovirus status with high specificity and sensitivity.

Assay: immunoSEQ multiplex PCR; the TCRdb copy retains only in-frame clones and omits some. The sample carries about 64,000 clones, 85% to 95% recorded once. This CDR3 spans 15 amino acids. As for this clone: Its antigen is still unknown.

The V call is TRBV21-1, the J call TRBJ1-2; the table's D call, TRBD1, has no DNA check behind it. TRBV21-1 is deemed a pseudogene. Sequenced sample: PBMCs. This sequence was found in a woman between 18 and 30 years old in good health and CMV-seropositive. Here the CDR3 DNA reads TGTGCCAGCAGCAAAGCACCAGGGTTTGCCTATGGCTACACCTTC. Its translation is CASSKAPGFAYGYTF.